This T cell receptor (beta chain) is from a study of T-cell memory formation after mild COVID-19. In its sample, this clonotype was seen a few times. Constant-segment primers served in 5'RACE that generated TCR alpha and TCR beta cDNA libraries bearing sample barcodes and UMIs. Each CDR3 protein gets one entry after TCRdb re-called the 5' RACE reads with MiXCR. The table shows roughly 200,000 distinct CDR3 sequences, with 9.5% occurring only once. Per the germline V gene, CDR1 is SGHAT and CDR2 is FQDESV (reference sequence). J was trimmed by 1 base and V by 4 bases; bases with no gene match: 7. CDR3 length equals 16 residues.

The source is a man between 18 and 35 years old who had mild COVID-19 (a few samples of this study predate the infection). Cell type and time point are not known. Specimen: PBMCs or a T cell subset sorted from them (not recorded which). The chain has TRBV11-1 and TRBJ2-5; TRBD1 matches at 9 bases. The CDR3 region is CASSSAQGALQETQYF. The CDR3 DNA follows: TGTGCCAGCAGCTCCGCACAGGGGGCCCTCCAAGAGACCCAGTACTTC. The whole variable domain, remainder taken from reference TRBV11-1 and TRBJ2-5, is EAEVAQSPRYKITEKSQAVAFWCDPISGHATLYWYRQILGQGPELLVQFQDESVVDDSQLPKDRFSAERLKGVDSTLKIQPAELGDSAMYLCASSSAQGALQETQYFGPGTRLLVL.